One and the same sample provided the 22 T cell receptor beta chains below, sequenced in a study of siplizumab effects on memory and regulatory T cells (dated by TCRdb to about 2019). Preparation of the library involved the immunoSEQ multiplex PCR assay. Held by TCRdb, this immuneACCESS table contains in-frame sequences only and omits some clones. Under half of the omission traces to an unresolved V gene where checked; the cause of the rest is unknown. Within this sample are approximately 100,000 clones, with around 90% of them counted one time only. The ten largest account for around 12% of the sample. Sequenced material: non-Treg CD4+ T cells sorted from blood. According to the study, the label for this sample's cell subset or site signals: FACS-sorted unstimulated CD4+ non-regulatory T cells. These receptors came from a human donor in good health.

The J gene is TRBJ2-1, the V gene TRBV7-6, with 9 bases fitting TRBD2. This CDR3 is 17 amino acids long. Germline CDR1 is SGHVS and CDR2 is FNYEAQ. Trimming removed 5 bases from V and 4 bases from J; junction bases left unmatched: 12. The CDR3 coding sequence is TGTGCCAGCAGCCCCTCCCTAGCGGGAAGGATATACAATGAGCAGTTCTTC. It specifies CASSPSLAGRIYNEQFF. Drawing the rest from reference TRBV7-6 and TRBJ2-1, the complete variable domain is GAGVSQSPRYKVTKRGQDVALRCDPISGHVSLYWYRQALGQGPEFLTYFNYEAQQDKSGLPNDRFSAERPEGSISTLTIQRTEQRDSAMYRCASSPSLAGRIYNEQFFGPGTRLTVL.

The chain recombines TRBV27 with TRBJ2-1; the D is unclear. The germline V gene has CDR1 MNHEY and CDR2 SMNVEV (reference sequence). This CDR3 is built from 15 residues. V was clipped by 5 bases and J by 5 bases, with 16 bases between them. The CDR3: CASSPKAYGNNEQFF. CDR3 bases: TGTGCCAGCAGTCCAAAGGCCTACGGCAACAATGAGCAGTTCTTC.

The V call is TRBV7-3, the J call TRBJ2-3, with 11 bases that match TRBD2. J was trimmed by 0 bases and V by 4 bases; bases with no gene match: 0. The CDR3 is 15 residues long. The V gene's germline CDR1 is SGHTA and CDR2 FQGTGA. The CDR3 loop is CASSWTSGSTDTQYF. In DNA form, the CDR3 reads TGTGCCAGCAGCTGGACTAGCGGGAGCACAGATACGCAGTATTTT.

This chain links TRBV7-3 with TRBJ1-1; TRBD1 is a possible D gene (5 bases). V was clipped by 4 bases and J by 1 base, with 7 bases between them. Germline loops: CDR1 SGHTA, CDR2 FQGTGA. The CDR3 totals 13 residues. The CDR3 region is CASSSGRNTEAFF. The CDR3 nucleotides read TGTGCCAGCAGCTCGGGACGGAACACTGAAGCTTTCTTT.

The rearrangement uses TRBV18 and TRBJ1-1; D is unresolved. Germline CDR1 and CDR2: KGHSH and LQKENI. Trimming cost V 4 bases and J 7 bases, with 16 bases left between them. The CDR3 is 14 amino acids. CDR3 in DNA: TGTGCCAGCTCACGACCGGACCTCTCATTTGAAGCTTTCTTT. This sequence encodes CASSRPDLSFEAFF.

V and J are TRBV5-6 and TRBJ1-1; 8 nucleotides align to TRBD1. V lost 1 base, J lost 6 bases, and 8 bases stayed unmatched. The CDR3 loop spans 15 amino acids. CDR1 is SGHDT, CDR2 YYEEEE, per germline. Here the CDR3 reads CASSLPQPGGPEAFF. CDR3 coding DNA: TGTGCCAGCAGCTTGCCCCAACCAGGGGGCCCTGAAGCTTTCTTT. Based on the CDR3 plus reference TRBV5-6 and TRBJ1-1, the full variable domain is DAGVTQSPTHLIKTRGQQVTLRCSPKSGHDTVSWYQQALGQGPQFIFQYYEEEERQRGNFPDRFSGHQFPNYSSELNVNALLLGDSALYLCASSLPQPGGPEAFFGQGTRLTVV.

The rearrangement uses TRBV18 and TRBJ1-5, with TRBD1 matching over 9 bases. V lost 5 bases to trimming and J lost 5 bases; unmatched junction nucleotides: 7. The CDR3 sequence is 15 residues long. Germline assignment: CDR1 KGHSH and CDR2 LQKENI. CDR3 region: CASSLDRGGDQPQHF. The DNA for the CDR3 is TGTGCCAGCTCATTAGACAGGGGGGGCGATCAGCCCCAGCATTTT.

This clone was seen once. CDR3 residues: CASSSLAGQALSYEQYF. The CDR3 nucleotides are TGTGCCAGCAGTTCTCTAGCGGGCCAGGCCCTTTCCTACGAGCAGTACTTC. The V gene is TRBV7-3, the J gene TRBJ2-7; 8 bases are a match to TRBD2. Germline V gene lookup returns CDR1 SGHTA and CDR2 FQGTGA. The CDR3 runs 17 residues. J lost 1 base, V lost 6 bases, and 14 bases had no gene match.

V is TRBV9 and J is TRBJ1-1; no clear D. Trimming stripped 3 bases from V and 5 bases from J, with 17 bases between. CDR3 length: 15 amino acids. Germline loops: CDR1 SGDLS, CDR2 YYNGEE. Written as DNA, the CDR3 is TGTGCCAGCAGCGCCTTCAATAAGAGAGGGACTGAAGCTTTCTTT. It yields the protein CASSAFNKRGTEAFF.

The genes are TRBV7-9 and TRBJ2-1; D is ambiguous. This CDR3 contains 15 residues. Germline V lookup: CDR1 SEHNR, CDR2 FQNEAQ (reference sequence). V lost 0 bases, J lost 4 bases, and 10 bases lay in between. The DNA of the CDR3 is TGTGCCAGCAGCTTAGCGTGGGCACAATACAATGAGCAGTTCTTC. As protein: CASSLAWAQYNEQFF.

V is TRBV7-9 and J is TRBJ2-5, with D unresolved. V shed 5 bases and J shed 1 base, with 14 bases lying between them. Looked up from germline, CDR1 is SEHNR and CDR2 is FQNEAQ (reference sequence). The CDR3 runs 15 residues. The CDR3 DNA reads TGTGCCAGCAGCCCATCGGTGGATACCCAAGAGACCCAGTACTTC. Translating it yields CASSPSVDTQETQYF.

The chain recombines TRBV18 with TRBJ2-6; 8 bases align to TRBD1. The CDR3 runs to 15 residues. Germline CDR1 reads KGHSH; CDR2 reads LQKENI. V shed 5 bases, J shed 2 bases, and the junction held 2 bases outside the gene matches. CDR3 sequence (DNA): TGTGCCAGCTCAAAGACAGGGGCTGGGGCCAACGTCCTGACTTTC. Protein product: CASSKTGAGANVLTF.

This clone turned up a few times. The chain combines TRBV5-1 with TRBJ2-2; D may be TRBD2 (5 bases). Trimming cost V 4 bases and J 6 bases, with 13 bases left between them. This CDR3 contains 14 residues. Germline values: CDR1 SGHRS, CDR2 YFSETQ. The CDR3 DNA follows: TGCGCCAGCAGCAATCCGGGGTTCCCCGGGGAGCTGTTTTTT. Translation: CASSNPGFPGELFF.

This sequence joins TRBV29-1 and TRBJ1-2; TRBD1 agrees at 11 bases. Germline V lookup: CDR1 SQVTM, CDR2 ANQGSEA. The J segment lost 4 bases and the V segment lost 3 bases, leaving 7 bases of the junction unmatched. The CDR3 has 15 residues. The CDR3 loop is CSVERTGGSIYGYTF. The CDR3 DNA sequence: TGCAGCGTTGAGCGGACAGGGGGCAGTATCTATGGCTACACCTTC.

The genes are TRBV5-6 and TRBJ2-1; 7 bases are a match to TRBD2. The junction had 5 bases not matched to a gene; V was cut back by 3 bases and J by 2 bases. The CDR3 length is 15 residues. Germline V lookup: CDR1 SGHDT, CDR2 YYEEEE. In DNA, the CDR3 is TGTGCCAGCAGCTGGGGGGGAAGGACCTACAATGAGCAGTTCTTC. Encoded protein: CASSWGGRTYNEQFF.

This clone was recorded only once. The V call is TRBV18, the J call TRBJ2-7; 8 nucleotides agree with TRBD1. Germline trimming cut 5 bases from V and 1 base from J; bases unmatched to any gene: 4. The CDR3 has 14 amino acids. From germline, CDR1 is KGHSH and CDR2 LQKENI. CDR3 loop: CASSTYRGSYEQYF. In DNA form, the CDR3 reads TGTGCCAGCTCAACCTACAGGGGGTCCTACGAGCAGTACTTC.

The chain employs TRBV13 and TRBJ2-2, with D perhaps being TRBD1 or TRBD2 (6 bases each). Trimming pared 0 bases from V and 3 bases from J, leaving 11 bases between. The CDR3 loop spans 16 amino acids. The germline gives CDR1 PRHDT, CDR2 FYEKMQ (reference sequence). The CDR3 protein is CASSLGGGRDTGELFF. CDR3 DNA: TGTGCCAGCAGCTTAGGTGGGGGGCGAGACACCGGGGAGCTGTTTTTT.

CDR3 in amino acids: CASSRPTGENTGELFF. The CDR3 bases are TGTGCCAGCAGCCGCCCGACAGGGGAGAACACCGGGGAGCTGTTTTTT. The chain couples TRBV7-9 to TRBJ2-2; 8 bases map to TRBD1. This CDR3 region has 16 residues. Trimming cost V 5 bases and J 1 base; bases outside gene matches: 6. Germline V gene sequence: CDR1 SEHNR, CDR2 FQNEAQ (reference sequence).

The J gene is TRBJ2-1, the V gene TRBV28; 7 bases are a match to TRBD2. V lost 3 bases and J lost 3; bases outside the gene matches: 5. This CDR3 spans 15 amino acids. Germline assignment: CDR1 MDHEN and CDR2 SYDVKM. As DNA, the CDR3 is TGTGCCAGCAGTTTGGCGGGACTAATCTACAATGAGCAGTTCTTC. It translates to CASSLAGLIYNEQFF.

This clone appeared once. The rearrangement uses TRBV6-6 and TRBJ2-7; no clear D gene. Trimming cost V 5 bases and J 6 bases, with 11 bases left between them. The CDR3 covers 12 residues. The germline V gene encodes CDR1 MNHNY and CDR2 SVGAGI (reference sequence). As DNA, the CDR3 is TGTGCCAGCAGTCCCTTTGTTGGCGAGCAGTACTTC. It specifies CASSPFVGEQYF.

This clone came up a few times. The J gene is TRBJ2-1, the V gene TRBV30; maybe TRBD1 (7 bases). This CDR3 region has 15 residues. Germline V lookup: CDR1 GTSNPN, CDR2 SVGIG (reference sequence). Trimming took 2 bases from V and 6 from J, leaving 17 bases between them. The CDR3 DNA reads TGTGCCTGGAGTCCTAGCGCCCGACAGGGCAATGAGCAGTTCTTC. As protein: CAWSPSARQGNEQFF.

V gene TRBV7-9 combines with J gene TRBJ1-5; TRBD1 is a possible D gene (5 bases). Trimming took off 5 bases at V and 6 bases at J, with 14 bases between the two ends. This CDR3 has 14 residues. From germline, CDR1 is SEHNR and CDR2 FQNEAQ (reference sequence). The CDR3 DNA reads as TGTGCCAGCAGCCTCTCCGGGGCAAGTCAGCCCCAGCATTTT. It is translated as CASSLSGASQPQHF.